Listed below are T cell receptor beta chains from one sample, sequenced in a study of cytomegalovirus exposure and HLA in healthy donors. The protocol was immunoSEQ multiplex PCR, while the TCRdb copy is restricted to in-frame clones and leaves out a portion. The table has around 130,000 clones, roughly 88% seen once. The specimen sequenced was PBMCs. The receptor source for this set is a woman between 18 and 29 years old in good health and CMV-seropositive. Both conserved end residues are part of each CDR3. D genes are given only for firm matches. Clone size, where shown, is once, few, many, or a class for clones that have expanded.

CDR3 DNA | CDR3 protein | V gene | clone size | CDR3 length | D gene | J gene
TGTGCCAGTAGTACCTACAGGGGAGTGACTGGAAACACCATATATTTT | CASSTYRGVTGNTIYF | TRBV19 | . | 16 | TRBD1 | TRBJ1-3
TGCGCCAGCAGTGAGCTTGGGGGGGCCACAGATACGCAGTATTTT | CASSELGGATDTQYF | TRBV10-2 | . | 15 | . | TRBJ2-3
TGTGCCAGCAGTGAGGGGACTATTACTGAGACCCAGTACTTC | CASSEGTITETQYF | TRBV25-1 | once | 14 | TRBD2 | TRBJ2-5
TGTGCCAGCAGCTTAGTAAAAGCGGGGGGGCCAGGGGAGCAGTTCTTC | CASSLVKAGGPGEQFF | TRBV7-9 | . | 16 | TRBD2 | TRBJ2-1
TGTGCCAGCAGTTCCAATAGCGGGGGTTTCTACAATGAGCAGTTCTTC | CASSSNSGGFYNEQFF | TRBV28 | . | 16 | TRBD2 | TRBJ2-1
TGTGCCAGCAGCTTAGGACAGGGGCATTCACCCCTCCACTTT | CASSLGQGHSPLHF | TRBV7-6 | . | 14 | TRBD1 | TRBJ1-6
TGTGCCAGCACGAGGGAGGCGGAGGAGCAGTACTTC | CASTREAEEQYF | TRBV13 | . | 12 | . | TRBJ2-7
TGTGCCAGCAGGACGGGACAGGTCTACGAGCAGTACTTC | CASRTGQVYEQYF | TRBV6-5 | . | 13 | TRBD1 | TRBJ2-7
TGTGCCAGCAGCGCCGTCAAGAGCTATGGCTACACCTTC | CASSAVKSYGYTF | TRBV5-4 | few | 13 | . | TRBJ1-2
TGTGCCAGCAGTGAGTCAGGCCCAGATACGCAGTATTTT | CASSESGPDTQYF | TRBV2 | once | 13 | . | TRBJ2-3
TGCGCCAGCAGCCAAGCCGGGACTATTTTCTCCTACAATGAGCAGTTCTTC | CASSQAGTIFSYNEQFF | TRBV4-1 | . | 17 | TRBD2 | TRBJ2-1
TGTGCCAGTGGTGCCGCAGACGGGTACGAGCAGTACTTC | CASGAADGYEQYF | TRBV19 | . | 13 | . | TRBJ2-7
TGTGCCAGCAGTATCCAGGGGGCCGGTTCACCCCTCCACTTT | CASSIQGAGSPLHF | TRBV7-9 | . | 14 | TRBD1 | TRBJ1-6
TGCAGCGTTGAGGACAGCTTATGGACTTTCTTT | CSVEDSLWTFF | TRBV29-1 | . | 11 | . | TRBJ1-1
TGTGCCAGCAGTTCCCGGGACACCGGGGAGCTGTTTTTT | CASSSRDTGELFF | TRBV6-4 | few | 13 | . | TRBJ2-2
TGTGCCAGCAGCTTAGGGACAGGGATCAACGAGCAGTACTTC | CASSLGTGINEQYF | TRBV5-4 | . | 14 | TRBD1 | TRBJ2-7
TGCGCCAGCAGAACAGCTTCGCTCGGTGAGCAGTTCTTC | CASRTASLGEQFF | TRBV5-1 | . | 13 | . | TRBJ2-1
TGTGCCAGCAGCCAAGAGGGGGCCAGCTCCTACAATGAGCAGTTCTTC | CASSQEGASSYNEQFF | TRBV14 | . | 16 | . | TRBJ2-1
TGCGCCAGCAGCCAAGCGGACAGTCACTCACCCCTCCACTTT | CASSQADSHSPLHF | TRBV4-1 | . | 14 | . | TRBJ1-6
TGTGCCAGCTCACCTAGCGGGGGGGGCCTAGATACGCAGTATTTT | CASSPSGGGLDTQYF | TRBV18 | . | 15 | TRBD2 | TRBJ2-3
TGTGCCAGCAGTCTCGGGTCCCAAGAGACCCAGTACTTC | CASSLGSQETQYF | TRBV6-6 | . | 13 | . | TRBJ2-5
TGTGCCAGCAGTGACTCTGCGGAGGACACTGAAGCTTTCTTT | CASSDSAEDTEAFF | TRBV6-4 | . | 14 | . | TRBJ1-1
TGCGCCAGCAGCCGGCTAGCGGTTACCTACGAGCAGTACTTC | CASSRLAVTYEQYF | TRBV5-1 | . | 14 | TRBD2 | TRBJ2-7
TGTGCCAGCAGTTTGACAGGCAACTATGGCTACACCTTC | CASSLTGNYGYTF | TRBV28 | . | 13 | . | TRBJ1-2
TGTGCCTCAAAGACAGGGTATTCTGGAAACACCATATATTTT | CASKTGYSGNTIYF | TRBV6-5 | . | 14 | TRBD1 | TRBJ1-3
TGTGCCAGCAGCGGACTAGCTGCTAGCACAGATACGCAGTATTTT | CASSGLAASTDTQYF | TRBV2 | . | 15 | TRBD2 | TRBJ2-3
TGTGCCAGCAGTTACTTACGGACAGGGGGTACCTATGGCTACACCTTC | CASSYLRTGGTYGYTF | TRBV6-5 | . | 16 | TRBD1 | TRBJ1-2